This T cell receptor (beta chain) was profiled in a study of OX40 agonist ivuxolimab in advanced cancers. The CDR3 spans 15 residues. V lost 2 bases and J 0 bases, leaving 8 bases between the germline ends. Germline lookup yields CDR1 ENHRY and CDR2 SYGVKD. Findings of the study overall: There were, on average, more expanded clones in CD8+ T cells than in CD4+. Normalized T-cell clonal expansion was also low in some nonresponders.

Libraries were prepared by immunoSEQ multiplex PCR; TCRdb keeps only in-frame clonotypes and omits some of them. The table shows fewer than 200,000 clones, with roughly 92% occurring only once. As for this clone: Antigen: not known.

This clonotype was sampled from an adult with an advanced solid tumor such as melanoma, head and neck, liver or kidney cancer. This specimen was CD4+ or CD8+ T cells sorted from blood, taken in a trial of the OX40 agonist ivuxolimab. This chain uses TRBV10-3 with TRBJ1-5; D gene uncertain. The CDR3 loop is CAISEGVNSNQPQHF. CDR3 DNA sequence: TGTGCCATCAGTGAGGGGGTGAATAGCAATCAGCCCCAGCATTTT.